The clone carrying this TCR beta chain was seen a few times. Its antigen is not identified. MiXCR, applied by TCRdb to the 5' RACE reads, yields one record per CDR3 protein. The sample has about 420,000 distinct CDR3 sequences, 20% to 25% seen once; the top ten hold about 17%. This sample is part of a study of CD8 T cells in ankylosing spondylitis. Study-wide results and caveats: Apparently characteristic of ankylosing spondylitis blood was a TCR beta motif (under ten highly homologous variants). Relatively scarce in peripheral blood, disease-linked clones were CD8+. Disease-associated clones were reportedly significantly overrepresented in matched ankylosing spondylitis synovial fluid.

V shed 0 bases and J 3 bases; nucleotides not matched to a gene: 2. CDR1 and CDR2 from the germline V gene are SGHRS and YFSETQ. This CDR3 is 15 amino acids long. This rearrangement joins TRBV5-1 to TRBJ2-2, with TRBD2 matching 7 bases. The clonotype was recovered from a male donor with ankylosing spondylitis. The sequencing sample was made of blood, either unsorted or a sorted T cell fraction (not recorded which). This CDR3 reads CASSLGLADTGELFF. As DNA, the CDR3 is TGCGCCAGCAGCTTGGGGCTAGCGGACACCGGGGAGCTGTTTTTT.